These T cell receptor beta chains were read from a single sample in a study of T cells in Graves' hyperthyroidism and ophthalmopathy. TCRdb re-called the multiplex PCR reads through MiXCR, storing one row per CDR3 protein. Of approximately 700,000 distinct CDR3 sequences listed, 15% to 20% are singletons. Sequencing input: blood. These receptors all come from a man aged 18 to 29 with Graves' hyperthyroidism. Each CDR3 is given with its conserved first and last residue. The D gene is left open where the match is weak. Clone size is shown for a subset of rows, as once, few, many or a class of expanded clone.

clone_size | j_call | v_call | d_call | cdr3_aa | cdr3_nt
NA | TRBJ2-7 | TRBV5-1 | TRBD2 | CASSWSGREQDEQYF | TGCGCCAGCAGCTGGAGCGGGAGGGAGCAAGACGAGCAGTACTTC
NA | TRBJ1-6 | TRBV5-1 | NA | CASSLAGPSSYNSPLHF | TGCGCCAGCAGCTTAGCGGGGCCCAGCTCCTATAATTCACCCCTCCACTTT
few | TRBJ2-1 | TRBV20-1 | NA | CSAQEWGPYNEQFF | TGCAGTGCCCAGGAGTGGGGGCCTTACAATGAGCAGTTCTTC
many | TRBJ2-3 | TRBV30 | NA | CAWNRVRSTQYF | TGTGCCTGGAACCGCGTCCGGAGTACGCAGTATTTT
many | TRBJ1-2 | TRBV2 | NA | CAWEYGYTF | TGTGCCTGGGAATATGGCTACACCTTC
few | TRBJ1-2 | TRBV29-1 | NA | CSVARRGESYGYTF | TGCAGCGTTGCTAGGCGGGGAGAGTCTTATGGCTACACCTTC
NA | TRBJ2-7 | TRBV28 | NA | CATTGLALSYEQYF | TGTGCCACCACGGGGCTAGCACTCTCCTACGAGCAGTACTTC
few | TRBJ1-6 | TRBV28 | NA | CASSFLSSYNSPLHF | TGTGCCAGCAGTTTTTTGAGCTCCTATAATTCACCCCTCCACTTT
NA | TRBJ2-2 | TRBV29-1 | NA | CSVVRDRGTGELFF | TGCAGCGTTGTAAGGGATAGGGGCACCGGGGAGCTGTTTTTT
many | TRBJ1-2 | TRBV24-1 | NA | CATSDFRLGYTF | TGTGCCACCAGTGATTTCCGGTTGGGCTACACCTTC
NA | TRBJ1-5 | TRBV24-1 | NA | CATSDPNGLPNQPQHF | TGTGCCACCAGTGATCCCAACGGACTGCCTAATCAGCCCCAGCATTTT
NA | TRBJ2-3 | TRBV20-1 | NA | CSAREKRDSTDTQYF | TGCAGTGCTAGAGAAAAACGGGACAGCACAGATACGCAGTATTTT
few | TRBJ2-2 | TRBV20-1 | TRBD2 | CSARIGTSGRYRELFF | TGCAGTGCTAGGATTGGGACTAGCGGGAGATATAGGGAGCTGTTTTTT
few | TRBJ2-7 | TRBV12-3/TRBV12-4 | NA | CASSFVPTGTQGEQYF | TGTGCCAGCAGTTTCGTTCCGACAGGAACCCAGGGGGAGCAGTACTTC
NA | TRBJ2-1 | TRBV20-1 | NA | CSVGDPSYNEQFF | TGCAGTGTTGGGGACCCCTCCTACAATGAGCAGTTCTTC
NA | TRBJ2-7 | TRBV4-1 | TRBD2 | CASSHLPPTSGSSYEQYF | TGCGCCAGCAGCCACCTTCCCCCGACTAGCGGAAGCTCCTACGAGCAGTACTTC
NA | TRBJ1-4 | TRBV25-1 | NA | CASSDSGEANEKLFF | TGTGCCAGCAGTGATTCAGGGGAGGCTAATGAAAAACTGTTTTTT
many | TRBJ2-2 | TRBV12-3/TRBV12-4 | NA | CASSWGYTGELFF | TGTGCCAGCAGTTGGGGCTACACCGGGGAGCTGTTTTTT
few | TRBJ2-7 | TRBV9 | NA | CASSVGEAPPGYEQYF | TGTGCCAGCAGCGTAGGTGAAGCTCCCCCAGGGTACGAGCAGTACTTC
few | TRBJ2-1 | TRBV3-1 | NA | CASSQDVRLGGNNEQFF | TGTGCCAGCAGCCAAGATGTGCGGCTAGGGGGTAACAATGAGCAGTTCTTC
few | TRBJ1-2 | TRBV2 | TRBD1 | CASGRQGRSGYGYTF | TGTGCCAGCGGGCGACAGGGACGCTCGGGATATGGCTACACCTTC
NA | TRBJ1-1 | TRBV9 | NA | CASSSVGAGNTEAFF | TGTGCCAGCAGCTCAGTTGGGGCAGGGAACACTGAAGCTTTCTTT
many | TRBJ1-2 | TRBV28 | NA | CASSSPGSRSNYGYTF | TGTGCCAGCAGTTCCCCCGGCAGCCGATCTAACTATGGCTACACCTTC
few | TRBJ2-3 | TRBV30 | TRBD2 | CAWSVLLAGFTQYF | TGTGCCTGGAGTGTACTACTAGCGGGATTTACGCAGTATTTT
NA | TRBJ1-3 | TRBV20-1 | NA | CSARDPGGGGNTIYF | TGCAGTGCTAGAGACCCCGGGGGGGGGGGAAACACCATATATTTT
few | TRBJ2-7 | TRBV4-1 | TRBD1 | CASSQGKGQQYEQYF | TGCGCCAGCAGCCAAGGAAAGGGACAGCAGTACGAGCAGTACTTC
NA | TRBJ2-7 | TRBV20-1 | TRBD2 | CSAWGLAYDEQYF | TGCAGTGCATGGGGACTAGCGTACGACGAGCAGTACTTC
NA | TRBJ1-1 | TRBV20-1 | NA | CSARPPDTEAFF | TGCAGTGCTAGACCCCCGGACACTGAAGCTTTCTTT
few | TRBJ2-7 | TRBV20-1 | TRBD2 | CSARGAPGGSYEQYF | TGCAGTGCTAGAGGCGCCCCCGGCGGGAGTTACGAGCAGTACTTC
NA | TRBJ1-5 | TRBV6-1 | TRBD1 | CASSDTGAQPQHF | TGTGCCAGCAGTGATACAGGGGCTCAGCCCCAGCATTTT
many | TRBJ2-7 | TRBV11-2 | TRBD2 | CASSPRLARYEQYF | TGTGCCAGCAGCCCTCGACTAGCCCGCTACGAGCAGTACTTC
many | TRBJ1-1 | TRBV30 | NA | CAWKENTEAFF | TGTGCCTGGAAGGAAAACACTGAAGCTTTCTTT
NA | TRBJ2-2 | TRBV7-9 | NA | CASSRDNGELFF | TGTGCCAGCAGCAGGGACAATGGGGAGCTGTTTTTT
many | TRBJ2-7 | TRBV7-8 | NA | CASSLRDLAYEQYF | TGTGCCAGCAGCTTAAGGGACTTAGCCTACGAGCAGTACTTC
NA | TRBJ2-6 | TRBV24-1 | NA | CATSSTASSGANVLTF | TGTGCCACCAGTTCGACAGCATCCTCTGGGGCCAACGTCCTGACTTTC
NA | TRBJ2-5 | TRBV3-1 | NA | CASSQDKGGLGTQYF | TGTGCCAGCAGCCAAGACAAGGGGGGTCTTGGGACCCAGTACTTC
many | TRBJ2-3 | TRBV12-3/TRBV12-4 | TRBD2 | CASSPLAGGPGTDTQYF | TGTGCCAGCAGCCCTTTAGCGGGAGGGCCGGGGACAGATACGCAGTATTTT
many | TRBJ2-7 | TRBV27 | NA | CASSPSGAPYEQYF | TGTGCCAGCAGTCCGTCAGGGGCTCCGTACGAGCAGTACTTC
many | TRBJ2-1 | TRBV11-3 | NA | CASSAGQHNEQFF | TGTGCCAGCAGCGCGGGACAGCACAATGAGCAGTTCTTC
many | TRBJ1-1 | TRBV30 | NA | CAWSPSDTEAFF | TGTGCCTGGAGTCCGAGTGACACTGAAGCTTTCTTT
few | TRBJ1-6 | TRBV7-3 | NA | CASSLKGGSPLHF | TGTGCCAGCAGCTTAAAGGGGGGTTCACCCCTCCACTTT
many | TRBJ1-6 | TRBV28 | NA | CASSLGGRANNSPLHF | TGTGCCAGCAGCCTGGGCGGACGGGCCAATAATTCACCCCTCCACTTT
many | TRBJ2-3 | TRBV20-1 | NA | CSARSVGGSGADTQYF | TGCAGTGCTAGATCCGTAGGAGGGTCTGGCGCAGATACGCAGTATTTT
many | TRBJ2-7 | TRBV3-1 | NA | CASSQEGREQYF | TGTGCCAGCAGCCAAGAGGGTCGGGAGCAGTACTTC
once | TRBJ2-3 | TRBV4-1 | NA | CASSQEATSTDTQYF | TGCGCCAGCAGCCAAGAGGCAACCAGCACAGATACGCAGTATTTT
few | TRBJ2-7 | TRBV9 | TRBD2 | CASSTGSASGEQYF | TGTGCCAGCAGCACCGGGTCGGCTAGCGGCGAGCAGTACTTC
few | TRBJ2-2 | TRBV4-3 | NA | CASSQDYQMELFF | TGCGCCAGCAGCCAAGATTACCAAATGGAGCTGTTTTTT
NA | TRBJ1-3 | TRBV6-1 | NA | CASSEVYDSGNTIYF | TGTGCCAGCAGTGAAGTTTACGACTCCGGAAACACCATATATTTT
NA | TRBJ1-5 | TRBV19 | TRBD1 | CASSRGDRGNNQPQHF | TGTGCCAGTAGTAGGGGGGACAGGGGGAACAATCAGCCCCAGCATTTT
NA | TRBJ2-5 | TRBV7-9 | NA | CASSPVGVETQYF | TGTGCCAGCAGCCCTGTCGGTGTCGAGACCCAGTACTTC
NA | TRBJ2-1 | TRBV3-1 | TRBD2 | CASSQDELAGFQSSNEQFF | TGTGCCAGCAGCCAAGACGAACTAGCGGGATTCCAATCTTCCAATGAGCAGTTCTTC
few | TRBJ2-7 | TRBV29-1 | TRBD1 | CSVANTGVSYEQYF | TGCAGCGTTGCCAATACAGGGGTCTCCTACGAGCAGTACTTC
many | TRBJ1-1 | TRBV28 | TRBD1 | CASSSGGQGRTEAFF | TGTGCCAGCAGTTCGGGCGGACAGGGACGAACTGAAGCTTTCTTT